One and the same sample provided the 11 T cell receptor beta chains below, sequenced in a study of blood T cells in healthy people across ages. For the second PCR, which ran for about 7 to 12 cycles, a sample-barcoded 5' primer and a J-beta primer mix were used. From the 5' RACE reads, TCRdb called clonotypes with MiXCR, one entry per CDR3 protein. The sample carries approximately 800,000 distinct CDR3 sequences, about 48% recorded once. Sequencing was carried out using blood. The receptor set was obtained from an elderly man in good health.

The V gene is TRBV14, the J gene TRBJ2-5, with TRBD2 identical over 7 bases. The V segment lost 4 bases and the J segment 2 bases; nucleotides outside the gene matches: 4. This CDR3 region has 14 residues. Germline loops: CDR1 SGHDN, CDR2 FVKESK. Written as DNA, the CDR3 is TGTGCCAGCAGCCCAGCGGGACTACAAGAGACCCAGTACTTC. It translates to CASSPAGLQETQYF.

The chain joins TRBV2 to TRBJ2-3; tentatively, D is TRBD1 or TRBD2 (6 bases each). Germline-derived CDR1 and CDR2 are SNHLY and FYNNEI. Trimming cost V 4 bases and J 5 bases, with 16 bases left between them. The CDR3 is made up of 15 amino acids. CDR3 in amino acids: CASSVGRRGLDTQYF. In DNA, the CDR3 is TGTGCCAGCAGTGTCGGGCGGAGGGGGTTAGATACGCAGTATTTT.

This chain joins TRBV2 and TRBJ1-1; D might be TRBD1 (5 bases). The ends were cut back, 7 bases at V and 7 bases at J, with 13 bases in the middle. Germline assignment: CDR1 SNHLY and CDR2 FYNNEI. CDR3 length equals 12 residues. The chain's CDR3 is CASTRGAGEAFF. Here the CDR3 DNA reads TGTGCCAGCACGAGGGGAGCGGGTGAAGCTTTCTTT.

CDR3 loop: CAIRPVRGEKGTDTQYF. In DNA, the CDR3 is TGTGCCATCAGACCGGTCAGGGGGGAGAAGGGCACAGATACGCAGTATTTT. The chain carries TRBV10-3 and TRBJ2-3, with a tentative D call TRBD1 (7 bases). The CDR3 is 17 amino acids. V was clipped by 6 bases and J by 1 base, with 20 bases between them. Germline V gene lookup returns CDR1 ENHRY and CDR2 SYGVKD.

This clonotype appeared many times. The rearrangement links TRBV7-3 to TRBJ1-2; a possible D gene is TRBD1 (6 bases). V lost 5 bases and J lost 8, with 15 bases in between. Germline V gives CDR1 SGHTA, CDR2 FQGTGA. This CDR3 spans 13 amino acids. The CDR3 here is CASSLLGGYGYTF. CDR3 coding DNA: TGTGCCAGCAGCCTCCTAGGGGGATACGGCTACACCTTC. Using reference TRBV7-3 and TRBJ1-2 for the parts outside the CDR3, the full variable domain is GAGVSQTPSNKVTEKGKYVELRCDPISGHTALYWYRQSLGQGPEFLIYFQGTGAADDSGLPNDRFFAVRPEGSVSTLKIQRTERGDSAVYLCASSLLGGYGYTFGSGTRLTVV.

The chain couples TRBV19 to TRBJ2-1, with TRBD1 identical over 9 bases. The germline gives CDR1 LNHDA, CDR2 SQIVND (reference sequence). V trimming: 5 bases; J trimming: 5 bases; junction bases outside the gene matches: 7. This CDR3 is 15 amino acids long. In DNA form, the CDR3 reads TGTGCCAGTAGTCTAAGTGGACAGGGGAACAATGAGCAGTTCTTC. Amino acid sequence: CASSLSGQGNNEQFF.

Of note for this clonotype: A junction end diverges from the germline sequence, so it may reflect a read error. The CDR3 DNA is TGCAGCGTTGAAGATCGAGGGACCAGCTCTGAGGCCAACGTCCTGACTTTC. Translation: CSVEDRGTSSEANVLTF. This chain links TRBV29-1 with TRBJ2-6; the D call may be TRBD1 or TRBD2 (5 bases each). Germline CDR1 is SQVTM and CDR2 is ANQGSEA. CDR3 size: 17 residues.

There are a few counts of this clonotype. This chain connects TRBV28 to TRBJ2-3, with D uncertain. The V and J ends lost 5 bases and 9 bases respectively, with 12 bases between them. This CDR3 contains 12 residues. Germline CDR1 MDHEN, CDR2 SYDVKM. In nucleotides, the CDR3 is TGTGCCAGCAGTCCGCCCGACCCCACGCAGTATTTT. It codes for CASSPPDPTQYF.

The chain recombines TRBV20-1 with TRBJ1-1; possible D gene TRBD1, 5 bases. The CDR3 has 15 amino acids. Germline V lookup: CDR1 DFQATT, CDR2 SNEGSKA (reference sequence). The CDR3 region has the DNA TGCAGCGCCGATGGGGACGGGGAAGGGGACACTGAAGCTTTCTTT. Its translation: CSADGDGEGDTEAFF.

The chain has TRBV5-6 and TRBJ2-7; D is ambiguous. The V gene lost 3 bases and the J gene lost 7 bases, with 8 bases spanning the gap. The germline CDR1 and CDR2 sequences are SGHDT and YYEEEE. This CDR3 is built from 11 residues. The CDR3 DNA is TGTGCCAGCAGCTCCCTCCTGGAGCAGTACTTC. Protein sequence: CASSSLLEQYF.

This sequence joins TRBV15 and TRBJ2-7, with 8 bases identical to TRBD1. In germline, CDR1 is LNHNV, CDR2 YYDKDF (reference sequence). The CDR3 has 15 residues. V was clipped by 3 bases and J by 1 base; unmatched bases: 5. In DNA form, the CDR3 reads TGTGCCACCAGCAGTGGGACAGGAAAATCCTACGAGCAGTACTTC. It translates to CATSSGTGKSYEQYF. Based on the CDR3 plus reference TRBV15 and TRBJ2-7, the full variable domain is DAMVIQNPRYQVTQFGKPVTLSCSQTLNHNVMYWYQQKSSQAPKLLFHYYDKDFNNEADTPDNFQSRRPNTSFCFLDIRSPGLGDTAMYLCATSSGTGKSYEQYFGPGTRLTVT.